The 22 T cell receptor beta chains below come from one sample, sequenced in a study of T cell clonality in common variable immunodeficiency. Overall study findings and caveats: Reportedly, TCR beta sequences from common variable immunodeficiency showed fewer deletions and N-nucleotide insertions.

Measured with immunoSEQ multiplex PCR; TCRdb has only the in-frame clones, and not every one. The sample yields about 26,000 clones, without any singletons. Antigens for these TCRs are unknown. The specimen was peripheral blood mononuclear cells. These receptors originate from a human donor with common variable immunodeficiency.

This clone appeared many times. The read comes to an end 3 residues before the CDR3 does, leaving the germline J gene to fill in the end. This chain joins TRBV19 and TRBJ2-3; the match to TRBD1 covers 10 bases. CDR1 and CDR2 from the germline V gene are LNHDA and SQIVND (reference sequence). V lost 4 bases, J lost 0 bases, and 4 bases stayed unmatched. This CDR3 is 16 amino acids long. CDR3 sequence: CASSRQGAPSTDTQYF. The part of the CDR3 DNA that was read is TGTGCCAGTAGTAGACAGGGGGCGCCGAGCACAGATACG.

This clone was seen many times. From the germline J gene comes the end of the CDR3, since the read stops 3 residues before it. This chain joins TRBV5-1 and TRBJ1-4; D is undetermined. Deletions cut 0 bases from V and 0 bases from J, with 6 bases between. From germline, CDR1 is SGHRS and CDR2 YFSETQ. The CDR3 totals 15 residues. CDR3 protein: CASSLVSATNEKLFF. The covered CDR3 bases are TGCGCCAGCAGCTTGGTTTCGGCAACTAATGAAAAA. Variable domain in full (rest from reference TRBV5-1 and TRBJ1-4): KAGVTQTPRYLIKTRGQQVTLSCSPISGHRSVSWYQQTPGQGLQFLFEYFSETQRNKGNFPGRFSGRQFSNSRSEMNVSTLELGDSALYLCASSLVSATNEKLFFGSGTQLSVL.

This clone was counted between two and nine times. With the read ending 3 residues before the CDR3 end, the germline J gene is used to fill in that end. The chain employs TRBV19 and TRBJ2-3, with unresolved D. Germline loops: CDR1 LNHDA, CDR2 SQIVND (reference sequence). The CDR3 runs 16 residues. V was trimmed by 5 bases and J by 3 bases, leaving 18 bases between them. The sequenced CDR3 bases are TGTGCCAGTAGTCTCACCGTTAAGTTGGCAACAGATACG. Encoded protein: CASSLTVKLATDT. The full CDR3 sequence reads CASSLTVKLATDTQYF.

This clone was observed many times. The CDR3: CASSYTDQGLNTGELFF. CDR3 DNA, as far as it was read: TGTGCCAGTTCCTACACCGATCAGGGCCTGAACACCGGGGAG. The V and J genes are TRBV18 and TRBJ2-2, with D possibly matching TRBD1 (5 bases). The CDR3 goes on 3 residues after the read ends, and that part is filled in from the germline J gene. Germline assignment: CDR1 KGHSH and CDR2 LQKENI. The CDR3 extends over 17 amino acids. The V end lost 9 bases, the J end lost 1 base, and 21 bases lay between the germline ends.

Worth noting for this clone: An end of the junction differs from the germline gene, which may be a read error. The read ends 3 residues early relative to the CDR3; the germline J gene fills the gap. The J gene is TRBJ2-2, the V gene TRBV19, with 10 bases aligning to TRBD1. This CDR3 contains 15 residues. Germline V CDR1 and CDR2: LNHDA, SQIVND (reference sequence). CDR3 region: CASSLDRGQTGELFF. CDR3 DNA, as far as it was read: TGTGCCAGTAGTCTAGACAGGGGGCAAACCGGGGAG.

There are a few counts of this clone. Read sequence stops 3 residues before the CDR3 end, and the germline J gene provides the missing end. V gene TRBV7-2 combines with J gene TRBJ2-5; TRBD2 matches 8 bases. Germline V gives CDR1 SGHTA, CDR2 FQGNSA. Losses at the gene ends were 7 bases for V and 4 bases for J; bases not matched to a gene: 5. The CDR3 spans 13 residues. The CDR3 reads CASTGGPRETQYF. The CDR3 DNA, read in part, is TGTGCCAGCACGGGGGGGCCCCGAGAGACC.

This clone has ten or more counts. Read data end 3 residues before the CDR3 end; the end is taken from the germline J gene. V is TRBV20-1 and J is TRBJ1-1; 8 bases agree with TRBD1. Per the germline V gene, CDR1 is DFQATT and CDR2 is SNEGSKA (reference sequence). The CDR3 length is 15 residues. V shed 5 bases and J 7 bases; nucleotides not matched to a gene: 15. The sequenced part of the CDR3 DNA is TGCAGTGCTGTATCAGGGGGCGCGCTCCGTATTGAA. This encodes CSAVSGGALRIE. The whole CDR3 sequence reads CSAVSGGALRIEAFF.

This clone was observed at least ten times. The DNA ends 3 residues before the CDR3 does, and the rest of the CDR3 is filled in from the germline J gene. The chain uses TRBV5-1 and TRBJ2-3; D remains ambiguous. The germline V gene encodes CDR1 SGHRS and CDR2 YFSETQ. V was shortened by 4 bases and J by 1 base, with 16 bases between the two germline ends. The CDR3 has 16 residues. Incomplete CDR3 DNA: TGCGCCAGCAGCCTAACTTCTGCGTCTGGCACAGATACG. Protein: CASSLTSASGTDT. The full CDR3 protein is CASSLTSASGTDTQYF.

This clone was seen many times. The read stops 3 residues short of the end of the CDR3; the missing end is completed from the germline J gene. The rearrangement links TRBV15 to TRBJ2-7; 11 nucleotides line up with TRBD2. This CDR3 spans 15 amino acids. Trimming cost V 1 base and J 3 bases; bases outside gene matches: 2. Germline CDR1 is LNHNV and CDR2 is YYDKDF (reference sequence). CDR3: CATSRGGTSGYEQYF. The DNA read from the CDR3 is TGTGCCACCAGCAGAGGGGGGACTAGCGGCTACGAG.

This clone was picked up many times. Read coverage stops 3 residues before the CDR3 terminus; the germline J gene supplies the remainder. The chain links TRBV7-9 to TRBJ2-5; 10 bases align to TRBD2. V dropped 2 bases and J dropped 3; count of bases not matched to a gene: 3. Germline V lookup: CDR1 SEHNR, CDR2 FQNEAQ (reference sequence). The CDR3 is 15 amino acids. The sequenced CDR3 bases are TGTGCCAGCAGCTTAATTGGACTAGCGGAAGAGACC. Its translation: CASSLIGLAEET. The complete CDR3 reads CASSLIGLAEETQYF.

This clone was counted a few times. Read coverage stops 3 residues before the CDR3 terminus; the germline J gene supplies the remainder. The chain has TRBV5-4 and TRBJ2-7; D possibly corresponds to TRBD2 (5 bases). Trimming cost V 0 bases and J 5 bases, with 9 bases left between them. The CDR3 consists of 13 residues. Germline assignment: CDR1 SGHNT and CDR2 YYREEE (reference sequence). CDR3 bases read: TGTGCCAGCAGCTTGGCGGGGTCGAACGAG. Protein product: CASSLAGSNE. The CDR3, in full, reads CASSLAGSNEQYF.

This clone was seen repeatedly, ten times or more. The CDR3 end falls 3 residues outside the read, so it is completed with the germline J gene. The chain links TRBV7-9 to TRBJ2-2; possibly TRBD2 for D (6 bases). With 5 bases removed from V and 4 bases from J, the gap between germline ends came to 11 bases. CDR3 length: 14 amino acids. Germline CDR1 SEHNR, CDR2 FQNEAQ (reference sequence). The DNA read from the CDR3 is TGTGCCAGCAGCCCGGGACTTACCACCGGGGAG. Translated, it gives CASSPGLTTGE. The entire CDR3 is CASSPGLTTGELFF. Full variable domain (missing parts from reference TRBV7-9 and TRBJ2-2): DTGVSQNPRHKITKRGQNVTFRCDPISEHNRLYWYRQTLGQGPEFLTYFQNEAQLEKSRLLSDRFSAERPKGSFSTLEIQRTEQGDSAMYLCASSPGLTTGELFFGEGSRLTVL.

Ten or more counts support this clone. The CDR3 is cut off 3 residues early in the read; its end comes from the germline J gene. The chain joins TRBV6-2 or TRBV6-3 to TRBJ2-5, with 11 bases identical to TRBD2. This CDR3 is built from 17 residues. The V and J ends lost 2 bases and 5 bases, in that order; junction bases with no gene match: 10. Looked up from germline, CDR1 is MNHEY and CDR2 is SVGEGT. The DNA read from the CDR3 is TGTGCCAGCAGTTACGGAGGTAGCGGGAGGGCTGGTGAGACC. Translated, it gives CASSYGGSGRAGET. In full, the CDR3 reads CASSYGGSGRAGETQYF.

This clone was observed at least ten times. Read data end 3 residues before the CDR3 end; the end is taken from the germline J gene. The gene calls are TRBV29-1 and TRBJ2-5; 14 positions match TRBD2. The CDR3 extends over 15 amino acids. The V and J ends lost 3 bases and 5 bases, in that order; junction bases with no gene match: 5. Germline V CDR1 and CDR2: SQVTM, ANQGSEA. CDR3 DNA (partial): TGCAGCGTTGATCGACTAGCGGGGGGGCAGGAGACC. Encoded protein: CSVDRLAGGQET. The full CDR3 is CSVDRLAGGQETQYF.

This clone has a count of ten or more. The read terminates 3 residues before the CDR3 end, so the remaining end is supplied by the germline J gene. The gene calls are TRBV5-1 and TRBJ2-3; D perhaps matches TRBD2 (6 bases). Germline V gene lookup returns CDR1 SGHRS and CDR2 YFSETQ. The CDR3 contains 15 residues. Trimming cost V 2 bases and J 2 bases, with 12 bases left between them. CDR3 protein: CASSLQDYLTDTQYF. The sequenced CDR3 bases are TGCGCCAGCAGCTTACAGGACTACCTCACAGATACG.

This clone was found many times. The read finishes 3 residues shy of the CDR3 end, and the germline J gene is used to complete it. The J gene is TRBJ2-3, the V gene TRBV7-2; D might be TRBD2 (7 bases). The ends were cut back, 2 bases at V and 5 bases at J, with 14 bases in the middle. The CDR3 extends over 15 amino acids. Per germline, CDR1 SGHTA and CDR2 FQGNSA. The CDR3 sequence: CASSLSWGGRDTQYF. The covered CDR3 bases are TGTGCCAGCAGCTTATCATGGGGGGGCAGAGATACG.

The sample holds many counts of this clone. From the germline J gene comes the end of the CDR3, since the read stops 3 residues before it. The gene calls are TRBV11-2 and TRBJ1-2; 8 nucleotides match TRBD1. With 4 bases clipped from V and 4 bases from J, the junction kept 5 bases outside the gene matches. The CDR3 extends over 14 amino acids. Germline V gene sequence: CDR1 SGHAT, CDR2 FQNNGV. This CDR3 is CASSSGTGRYGYTF. Incomplete CDR3 DNA: TGTGCCAGCAGCTCAGGGACAGGTCGCTATGGC.

This clone was picked up a small number of times. The sequenced part of the CDR3 DNA is TGCGCCAGCAGAGAGGACACTTACACTGAA. Its protein product is CASREDTYTE. The entire CDR3 protein is CASREDTYTEAFF. The chain combines TRBV5-1 with TRBJ1-1; D is possibly TRBD1 (5 bases). The read terminates 3 residues ahead of where the CDR3 ends, so the germline J gene completes it. The CDR3 length is 13 residues. CDR1 and CDR2 from the germline V gene are SGHRS and YFSETQ. The V end lost 5 bases, the J end lost 3 bases, and 11 bases lay between the germline ends. Full variable domain (remainder filled in from reference TRBV5-1 and TRBJ1-1): KAGVTQTPRYLIKTRGQQVTLSCSPISGHRSVSWYQQTPGQGLQFLFEYFSETQRNKGNFPGRFSGRQFSNSRSEMNVSTLELGDSALYLCASREDTYTEAFFGQGTRLTVV.

This clone has a count of ten or more. The read ends 3 residues shy of where the CDR3 ends; the end is completed using the germline J gene. The chain couples TRBV19 to TRBJ2-4; 8 bases fit TRBD1. CDR3 length: 14 residues. V trimming: 7 bases; J trimming: 5 bases; junction bases outside the gene matches: 7. The germline V gene has CDR1 LNHDA and CDR2 SQIVND (reference sequence). The CDR3: CASTGQGAQNIQYF. The sequenced CDR3 bases are TGTGCCAGTACTGGGCAGGGGGCACAAAACATT.

Ten or more counts support this clone. The read terminates 3 residues ahead of where the CDR3 ends, so the germline J gene completes it. This chain uses TRBV7-2 with TRBJ2-1; 9 positions match TRBD1. V lost 8 bases to trimming and J lost 6 bases; unmatched junction nucleotides: 5. CDR1 is SGHTA, CDR2 FQGNSA, per germline. The length of the CDR3 is 13 residues. The CDR3: CASHRDRVNEQFF. The covered CDR3 bases are TGTGCCAGCCACCGGGACAGGGTCAATGAG.

This clone showed up many times. The sequence runs out 3 residues before the end of the CDR3; the remainder is reconstructed from the germline J gene. V usage is TRBV6-2 or TRBV6-3 and J usage is TRBJ2-7, with a weak D call TRBD2 (6 bases). Germline V lookup: CDR1 MNHEY, CDR2 SVGEGT. With 0 bases removed from V and 6 bases from J, the gap between germline ends came to 15 bases. The CDR3 has 15 residues. CDR3 DNA (partial): TGTGCCAGCAGTTACTCTCTAGCGATCTCTTCCGAG. Translated, it gives CASSYSLAISSE. In full, the CDR3 reads CASSYSLAISSEQYF.

This clone was counted a few times. With the read ending 3 residues before the CDR3 end, the germline J gene is used to fill in that end. V usage is TRBV18 and J usage is TRBJ2-6, with D possibly TRBD1 on 5 matching bases. The length of the CDR3 is 18 residues. Germline loops: CDR1 KGHSH, CDR2 LQKENI. The V and J ends lost 1 base and 4 bases respectively, with 17 bases between them. CDR3 DNA, as far as it was read: TGTGCCAGCTCACCACGGACCCAAAGGGGCGTCGGGGCCAACGTC. Protein product: CASSPRTQRGVGANV. The entire CDR3 sequence reads CASSPRTQRGVGANVLTF.